This T cell receptor beta chain was sequenced in a study of blood T cell repertoires in COVID-19. On the study more broadly: Spain, Italy and the United States supplied samples that represented acute and convalescent COVID-19. T cells, B-cell-depleted T cells, or PBMCs supplied cDNA or gDNA.

In its sample, this clone was seen once. CDR3 length: 16 residues. Trimming removed 0 bases from V and 4 bases from J; junction bases left unmatched: 5. The V gene's germline CDR1 is MRHNA and CDR2 SNTAGT. As processed by the authors: Cell counts per sample came from amplifying reference gene primers. Using immunoSEQ multiplex PCR, the repertoire was profiled, and TCRdb retains in-frame clones only, with some absent. D and trimming come from the DNA, and the V and J calls and clone size come from that table. Counted here are 50,000 to 70,000 clones, around 90% occurring once; the ten biggest clones make up about 4.4%.

The V call is TRBV6-4, the J call TRBJ1-3; 8 nucleotides agree with TRBD1. The receptor was isolated from a man aged 60 to 69 with acute or convalescent COVID-19. The specimen was peripheral blood. The CDR3: CASSDSGQGIGNTIYF. The CDR3 nucleotides are TGTGCCAGCAGTGACTCCGGACAGGGAATCGGAAACACCATATATTTT.